The 22 T cell receptor beta chains below were found in one sample sequenced in a study of cytomegalovirus exposure and HLA in healthy donors. Profiling relied on immunoSEQ multiplex PCR, and the TCRdb table lists in-frame clones only, not all of them. The sample yields 200,000 or so clones, 65% to 90% seen once. The sample comprised PBMCs. The receptors originated from a woman in her twenties or thirties in good health and CMV-seropositive.

The chain has TRBV6-1 and TRBJ1-1, with D unclear. CDR3 length equals 15 residues. V lost 0 bases to trimming and J lost 4 bases, with 12 bases between them. Germline V lookup: CDR1 MNHNS, CDR2 SASEGT. CDR3 nucleotides: TGTGCCAGCAGTGAAGCGACCGGGGTCGGCACTGAAGCTTTCTTT. The encoded protein is CASSEATGVGTEAFF.

This clone was found once. V and J are TRBV5-1 and TRBJ2-5; the D is unclear. Looked up from germline, CDR1 is SGHRS and CDR2 is YFSETQ. The CDR3 length is 12 residues. V was pared by 4 bases and J by 0 bases, with 4 bases between. Here the CDR3 DNA reads TGCGCCAGCAGCGCAGACCAAGAGACCCAGTACTTC. This gives the protein CASSADQETQYF.

This clone appeared many times. This chain links TRBV5-6 with TRBJ1-1, with 7 bases aligning to TRBD1. The CDR3 loop spans 13 amino acids. With V trimmed by 4 bases and J by 10 bases, 10 bases remained unmatched. CDR1 SGHDT and CDR2 YYEEEE come from the germline V gene. The CDR3 protein is CASSIQGRFVAFF. CDR3 nucleotide sequence: TGTGCCAGCAGCATACAGGGGAGGTTCGTAGCTTTCTTT.

There are a few counts of this clone. This chain uses TRBV6-4 with TRBJ2-3; possible D gene TRBD2, 5 bases. V was trimmed by 3 bases and J by 1 base, leaving 11 bases between them. Germline V CDR1 and CDR2: MRHNA, SNTAGT. There are 15 residues in the CDR3. In DNA, the CDR3 is TGTGCCAGCAGTGAATTAGGGCGGGGCACAGATACGCAGTATTTT. Translating it yields CASSELGRGTDTQYF.

The V gene is TRBV28, the J gene TRBJ1-2; D gene ambiguous. Germline CDR1 is MDHEN and CDR2 is SYDVKM. This CDR3 has 12 amino acids. V gave up 4 bases and J gave up 7 bases, with 10 bases separating them. CDR3 sequence reads: CASSSRYSGYTF. The CDR3 DNA sequence: TGTGCCAGCAGTTCCAGGTACAGTGGCTACACCTTC.

A note on this clone: The junction departs from germline at one end; a sequencing error may be responsible. V and J are TRBV5-1 and TRBJ2-3; D gene ambiguous. The CDR3 runs 15 residues. The germline V gene has CDR1 SGHRS and CDR2 YFSETQ. CDR3 loop: CASSPPAVSIDTQYF. The CDR3 coding sequence is TGCGCCAGCAGTCCCCCCGCGGTCAGCATAGATACGCAGTATTTT. Full variable domain (remainder filled in from reference TRBV5-1 and TRBJ2-3): KAGVTQTPRYLIKTRGQQVTLSCSPISGHRSVSWYQQTPGQGLQFLFEYFSETQRNKGNFPGRFSGRQFSNSRSEMNVSTLELGDSALYLCASSPPAVSIDTQYFGPGTRLTVL.

This sequence joins TRBV27 and TRBJ1-1; the D is unclear. The CDR3 spans 13 residues. Trimming removed 4 bases from V and 1 base from J, with 7 bases in between. Germline CDR1 MNHEY, CDR2 SMNVEV (reference sequence). The CDR3 region is CASSSWPNTEAFF. The CDR3 nucleotides are TGTGCCAGCAGTTCTTGGCCGAACACTGAAGCTTTCTTT.

A word on this clone: One end of the junction varies from germline; a read error may be responsible. The chain is built from TRBV29-1 and TRBJ2-1; a possible D gene is TRBD2 (5 bases). This CDR3 has 11 amino acids. In germline, CDR1 is SQVTM, CDR2 ANQGSEA. The CDR3 DNA sequence: TGCAGCGTTGATTCTGGCGGAGGACTGGTCTTC. This sequence encodes CSVDSGGGLVF.

The rearrangement uses TRBV9 and TRBJ2-5; 10 nucleotides match TRBD2. Germline values: CDR1 SGDLS, CDR2 YYNGEE. The CDR3 extends over 16 amino acids. Losses at the gene ends were 3 bases for V and 5 bases for J; bases not matched to a gene: 10. CDR3: CASSEAGGRFPETQYF. The DNA for the CDR3 is TGTGCCAGCAGCGAAGCGGGAGGGCGTTTTCCTGAGACCCAGTACTTC.

The table lists this clone with a count of one. The chain employs TRBV25-1 and TRBJ2-7; D is possibly TRBD2 (5 bases). The CDR3 totals 13 residues. Germline V lookup: CDR1 MGHDK, CDR2 SYGVNS. The V end lost 8 bases, the J end lost 0 bases, and 11 bases lay between the germline ends. CDR3 protein: CASASLGSYEQYF. CDR3 in DNA: TGTGCCAGCGCTAGCTTGGGCTCCTACGAGCAGTACTTC.

The chain has TRBV5-1 and TRBJ1-1; tentative D call: TRBD1 (6 bases). This CDR3 is built from 15 residues. The germline CDR1 and CDR2 sequences are SGHRS and YFSETQ. Trimming stripped 0 bases from V and 0 bases from J, with 9 bases between. In DNA, the CDR3 is TGCGCCAGCAGCTTGGAAGGGACACTGAACACTGAAGCTTTCTTT. It is translated as CASSLEGTLNTEAFF.

V gene TRBV7-3 combines with J gene TRBJ2-3; D is ambiguous. Germline loops: CDR1 SGHTA, CDR2 FQGTGA. The CDR3 covers 12 residues. Trimming cost V 5 bases and J 2 bases, with 5 bases left between them. CDR3 sequence reads: CASSRPTDTQYF. The CDR3 nucleotides read TGTGCCAGCAGCCGTCCCACAGATACGCAGTATTTT. The complete variable domain, with remaining parts taken from reference TRBV7-3 and TRBJ2-3, reads GAGVSQTPSNKVTEKGKYVELRCDPISGHTALYWYRQSLGQGPEFLIYFQGTGAADDSGLPNDRFFAVRPEGSVSTLKIQRTERGDSAVYLCASSRPTDTQYFGPGTRLTVL.

CDR3 DNA: TGTGCCAGCAGCTTACGAGAGGGCGGGGGTGAAAAACTGTTTTTT. This gives the protein CASSLREGGGEKLFF. This chain uses TRBV7-9 with TRBJ1-4; weak D call: TRBD1 (5 bases). The CDR3 contains 15 residues. Looked up from germline, CDR1 is SEHNR and CDR2 is FQNEAQ (reference sequence). V was pared by 2 bases and J by 7 bases, with 14 bases between. The variable domain in full, completed from reference TRBV7-9 and TRBJ1-4, reads DTGVSQNPRHKITKRGQNVTFRCDPISEHNRLYWYRQTLGQGPEFLTYFQNEAQLEKSRLLSDRFSAERPKGSFSTLEIQRTEQGDSAMYLCASSLREGGGEKLFFGSGTQLSVL.

V and J are TRBV4-1 and TRBJ2-7, with a possible D match to TRBD2 (5 bases). The CDR3 is made up of 16 amino acids. With 2 bases removed from V and 0 bases from J, the gap between germline ends came to 14 bases. Germline V lookup: CDR1 MGHRA, CDR2 YSYEKL. CDR3 nucleotide sequence: TGCGCCAGCAGCCAATCGGAGGTTCCGAGCTCCTACGAGCAGTACTTC. Its translation is CASSQSEVPSSYEQYF.

The gene calls are TRBV9 and TRBJ1-1; D unresolved. This CDR3 region has 15 residues. V gave up 2 bases and J gave up 0 bases, with 11 bases separating them. From germline, CDR1 is SGDLS and CDR2 YYNGEE. The CDR3 DNA reads as TGTGCCAGCAGCGTTGGGCAGCACATGAACACTGAAGCTTTCTTT. Encoded protein: CASSVGQHMNTEAFF. Full variable domain (remainder filled in from reference TRBV9 and TRBJ1-1): DSGVTQTPKHLITATGQRVTLRCSPRSGDLSVYWYQQSLDQGLQFLIQYYNGEERAKGNILERFSAQQFPDLHSELNLSSLELGDSALYFCASSVGQHMNTEAFFGQGTRLTVV.

As for this clone: A junction end diverges from the germline sequence, so it may reflect a read error. This chain links TRBV7-6 with TRBJ2-7; TRBD2 matches at 7 bases. The germline CDR1 and CDR2 sequences are SGHVS and FNYEAQ. The CDR3 is made up of 13 amino acids. CDR3 bases: TGTGCCAGCAGCCTAGCGGCATCCTACGAGCAGTACTTC. The encoded protein is CASSLAASYEQYF.

The rearrangement uses TRBV27 and TRBJ2-1, with unresolved D. Between the trimmed V and J ends, which lost 6 bases and 3 bases, there was a span of 9 bases. Germline loops: CDR1 MNHEY, CDR2 SMNVEV (reference sequence). The CDR3 sequence is 13 residues long. CDR3 in amino acids: CASRASVYNEQFF. The CDR3 nucleotides read TGTGCCAGCAGAGCCAGCGTCTACAATGAGCAGTTCTTC.

The chain combines TRBV2 with TRBJ2-1, with unresolved D. Germline-derived CDR1 and CDR2 are SNHLY and FYNNEI. The V end lost 3 bases, the J end lost 4 bases, and 16 bases lay between the germline ends. The CDR3 covers 16 residues. CDR3 sequence reads: CASSENPPPLYNEQFF. The CDR3 DNA follows: TGTGCCAGCAGTGAGAACCCGCCGCCCCTATACAATGAGCAGTTCTTC.

V is TRBV25-1 and J is TRBJ2-1; 9 positions match TRBD1. V was pared by 4 bases and J by 7 bases, with 11 bases of the junction left unmatched. Looked up from germline, CDR1 is MGHDK and CDR2 is SYGVNS. The CDR3 totals 16 residues. CDR3 loop: CASSATGTGSLNEQFF. CDR3 DNA: TGTGCCAGCAGTGCGACCGGGACAGGGTCGTTGAATGAGCAGTTCTTC.

The chain links TRBV5-1 to TRBJ2-3; a possible D gene is TRBD2 (5 bases). CDR1 and CDR2 (germline): SGHRS, YFSETQ. V was trimmed by 6 bases and J by 2 bases, leaving 10 bases between them. This CDR3 is 13 amino acids long. DNA of the CDR3: TGCGCCAGCAATCCGGGAAACACAGATACGCAGTATTTT. Translated: CASNPGNTDTQYF.

V usage is TRBV6-4 and J usage is TRBJ1-2; TRBD1 agrees at 8 bases. Germline CDR1 is MRHNA and CDR2 is SNTAGT. The J segment lost 3 bases and the V segment lost 0 bases, leaving 3 bases of the junction unmatched. The CDR3 runs to 15 residues. Written as DNA, the CDR3 is TGTGCCAGCAGTGACTCCGCAGGGGGCGACTATGGCTACACCTTC. This codes for CASSDSAGGDYGYTF.

For this clone: Distinct nucleotide sequences in the sample also encode this CDR3. The genes are TRBV7-9 and TRBJ1-1; D ambiguous. Looked up from germline, CDR1 is SEHNR and CDR2 is FQNEAQ (reference sequence). Deletions cut 3 bases from V and 1 base from J, with 9 bases between. The CDR3 consists of 14 residues. The CDR3 here is CASSLGQTNTEAFF. The CDR3, as DNA: TGTGCCAGCAGCTTGGGCCAGACGAACACTGAAGCTTTCTTT.